The clone carrying this TCR beta chain was recorded at least ten times. The antigen is not known. These data are taken from a study of CD8 T cells in ankylosing spondylitis. Trimming cost V 5 bases and J 6 bases, with 20 bases left between them. The CDR3 consists of 15 residues. The germline V gene has CDR1 LGHDT and CDR2 YNNKEL (reference sequence). Quantitative barcoded 5'-RACE was used to prepare TCR beta libraries. TCRdb itself ran the 5' RACE reads through MiXCR, one entry per CDR3 protein. The data show about 25,000 distinct CDR3 sequences, with around 2.5% seen just once and 7.7% held by the top ten. Findings of the study overall: Ankylosing spondylitis blood appeared to carry a characteristic TCR beta motif of roughly eight highly homologous variants. Matched ankylosing spondylitis synovial fluid reportedly showed significant enrichment of disease-linked clones. There were earlier reports of some motif variants in reactive arthritis synovial fluid and blood.

The chain links TRBV3-1 to TRBJ2-7, with D hard to call. The source material was blood, either unsorted or a sorted T cell fraction (not recorded which). This TCR derives from a female donor with ankylosing spondylitis or in good health (not recorded which). The CDR3 DNA follows: TGTGCCAGCAGCGCCCGGATTTTAATCGACTTCGAGCAGTACTTC. Its protein product is CASSARILIDFEQYF.